The 10 T cell receptor beta chains below come from one sample, sequenced in a study of PD-1 blockade in classical Hodgkin lymphoma. In every patient, relapse followed autologous stem cell transplantation, while exposure to brentuximab vedotin differed. Clones were sequenced by immunoSEQ multiplex PCR, and TCRdb holds only the in-frame ones, with some missing. The sample holds 40,000 to 50,000 clones; 86% are singletons and the top ten take about 5.9%. The sample in question was peripheral blood mononuclear cells (PBMCs), obtained before the second cycle of nivolumab. These receptors all stem from a human donor with classical Hodgkin lymphoma.

The chain employs TRBV28 and TRBJ2-1; 11 nucleotides line up with TRBD2. Per germline, CDR1 MDHEN and CDR2 SYDVKM. This CDR3 has 16 residues. V dropped 3 bases and J dropped 6; count of bases not matched to a gene: 7. CDR3 loop: CASSFSGTSGRNEQFF. The CDR3 DNA is TGTGCCAGCAGTTTCTCCGGGACTAGCGGTCGCAATGAGCAGTTCTTC.

V and J are TRBV28 and TRBJ1-1, with 9 nucleotides matching TRBD1. This CDR3 contains 17 residues. The germline V gene has CDR1 MDHEN and CDR2 SYDVKM. V lost 2 bases and J lost 4; bases outside the gene matches: 11. CDR3 protein: CASSLRGWDRATTEAFF. CDR3 coding DNA: TGTGCCAGCAGTTTAAGAGGGTGGGACAGGGCCACCACTGAAGCTTTCTTT. Supplemented by reference TRBV28 and TRBJ1-1, the full variable domain reads DVKVTQSSRYLVKRTGEKVFLECVQDMDHENMFWYRQDPGLGLRLIYFSYDVKMKEKGDIPEGYSVSREKKERFSLILESASTNQTSMYLCASSLRGWDRATTEAFFGQGTRLTVV.

The chain employs TRBV7-3 and TRBJ2-5; D is ambiguous. The V end lost 0 bases, the J end lost 4 bases, and 0 bases lay between the germline ends. The CDR3 sequence is 11 residues long. CDR1 SGHTA and CDR2 FQGTGA come from the germline V gene. CDR3 amino acids: CASSLTETQYF. CDR3 nucleotides: TGTGCCAGCAGCTTAACAGAGACCCAGTACTTC. Supplemented by reference TRBV7-3 and TRBJ2-5, the full variable domain reads GAGVSQTPSNKVTEKGKYVELRCDPISGHTALYWYRQSLGQGPEFLIYFQGTGAADDSGLPNDRFFAVRPEGSVSTLKIQRTERGDSAVYLCASSLTETQYFGPGTRLLVL.

The chain recombines TRBV10-1 with TRBJ2-7, with 9 bases fitting TRBD1. V gave up 11 bases and J gave up 2 bases; unmatched junction bases: 7. Germline values: CDR1 WNHNN, CDR2 SYGVQD (reference sequence). The CDR3 has 13 residues. CDR3 nucleotides: TGCGCCGGCCAGGACAGGGGCCCCTACGAGCAGTACTTC. It encodes CAGQDRGPYEQYF.

This chain uses TRBV7-9 with TRBJ1-4, with 8 nucleotides matching TRBD1. This CDR3 comprises 16 residues. Looked up from germline, CDR1 is SEHNR and CDR2 is FQNEAQ (reference sequence). V lost 1 base and J lost 1; bases outside the gene matches: 2. This chain's CDR3 is CASSLGGTGTNEKLFF. The DNA of the CDR3 is TGTGCCAGCAGCTTAGGAGGGACAGGAACTAATGAAAAACTGTTTTTT.

The chain couples TRBV2 to TRBJ2-6, with D possibly called TRBD1 or TRBD2 (5 bases each). The V end was cut by 6 bases, the J end by 0 bases, with 12 bases between. CDR1 is SNHLY, CDR2 FYNNEI, per germline. The length of the CDR3 is 16 residues. Here the CDR3 reads CASRGPGFSGANVLTF. CDR3 coding DNA: TGTGCCAGCAGGGGACCAGGGTTCTCTGGGGCCAACGTCCTGACTTTC.

The chain couples TRBV7-3 to TRBJ2-1, with 7 positions matching TRBD2. Trimming took 5 bases from V and 9 from J; bases not matched to a gene: 10. The V gene's germline CDR1 is SGHTA and CDR2 FQGTGA. This CDR3 is built from 14 residues. The CDR3 here is CASSPRAGRGEQFF. For the CDR3, the DNA is TGTGCCAGCAGCCCGAGAGCGGGACGAGGTGAGCAGTTCTTC.

V gene TRBV7-9 combines with J gene TRBJ1-5; perhaps TRBD1 as D (5 bases). The CDR3 is 14 residues long. V was clipped by 5 bases and J by 4 bases, with 12 bases between them. In germline, CDR1 is SEHNR, CDR2 FQNEAQ (reference sequence). CDR3 in amino acids: CASSPDSVNQPQHF. CDR3 nucleotide sequence: TGTGCCAGCAGCCCCGACAGTGTAAATCAGCCCCAGCATTTT. Together with reference TRBV7-9 and TRBJ1-5, the CDR3 gives the full variable domain: DTGVSQNPRHKITKRGQNVTFRCDPISEHNRLYWYRQTLGQGPEFLTYFQNEAQLEKSRLLSDRFSAERPKGSFSTLEIQRTEQGDSAMYLCASSPDSVNQPQHFGDGTRLSIL.

Of note for this clone: The junction departs from the called germline gene at one end, perhaps through a read error. V usage is TRBV18 and J usage is TRBJ2-5; 11 bases align to TRBD1. The germline V gene encodes CDR1 KGHSH and CDR2 LQKENI. The CDR3 is 14 residues long. The CDR3 sequence is CVSSLGQGAGTQYF. Written as DNA, the CDR3 is TGTGTCAGCTCACTCGGACAGGGGGCGGGGACCCAGTACTTC.

The chain is built from TRBV6-1 and TRBJ1-4; 9 bases align to TRBD1. V lost 3 bases to trimming and J lost 5 bases; unmatched junction nucleotides: 1. Germline V CDR1 and CDR2: MNHNS, SASEGT. The CDR3 extends over 14 amino acids. The CDR3 nucleotides are TGTGCCAGCAGTGAGGGACAGGGAAATGAAAAACTGTTTTTT. It codes for CASSEGQGNEKLFF.